The 5 T cell receptor beta chains listed next were all sequenced from one sample in a study of cytomegalovirus exposure and HLA in healthy donors. The PCR used 60 Vbeta and 13 Jbeta primers. This table comes from immunoSEQ multiplex PCR, and its TCRdb copy is limited to in-frame clones, with some not included. The data contain about 34,000 clones, 80% to 90% of them singletons. The specimen was PBMCs. Every receptor here comes from a boy aged 10-17 years in good health and CMV-seronegative.

Concerning this clone itself: Additional DNA sequences in this sample encode the identical CDR3. The chain has TRBV19 and TRBJ1-5; D perhaps matches TRBD1 (6 bases). The CDR3 is 14 residues long. V gave up 3 bases and J gave up 2 bases, with 8 bases separating them. Germline assignment: CDR1 LNHDA and CDR2 SQIVND (reference sequence). The CDR3 here is CASSIRQGNQPQHF. CDR3 in DNA: TGTGCCAGTAGTATTCGACAGGGCAATCAGCCCCAGCATTTT.

For the CDR3, the DNA is TGTGCCAGCAGTGAGGATCAGGGTTACTATGGCTACACCTTC. It is translated as CASSEDQGYYGYTF. The chain links TRBV2 to TRBJ1-2, with D possibly matching TRBD1 (5 bases). Trimming took 3 bases from V and 3 from J, leaving 11 bases between them. This CDR3 contains 14 residues. Germline values: CDR1 SNHLY, CDR2 FYNNEI.

This clone came up once. This sequence joins TRBV27 and TRBJ1-3; D remains ambiguous. This CDR3 has 16 residues. Germline V gene sequence: CDR1 MNHEY, CDR2 SMNVEV (reference sequence). Trimming took 1 base from V and 3 from J, leaving 13 bases between them. CDR3 DNA: TGTGCCAGCAGTTTATATTCGGGGAGGGATGGAAACACCATATATTTT. It specifies CASSLYSGRDGNTIYF.

The rearrangement joins TRBV9 to TRBJ2-7; 8 bases align to TRBD2. Per germline, CDR1 SGDLS and CDR2 YYNGEE. The CDR3 runs to 13 residues. Trimming removed 0 bases from V and 6 bases from J; junction bases left unmatched: 2. The chain's CDR3 is CASSVAGGPEQYF. CDR3 coding DNA: TGTGCCAGCAGCGTAGCGGGGGGGCCCGAGCAGTACTTC.

This chain joins TRBV6-5 and TRBJ1-1, with 8 bases that match TRBD1. The CDR3 sequence is 15 residues long. Germline-derived CDR1 and CDR2 are MNHEY and SVGAGI. V shed 0 bases, J shed 5 bases, and the junction held 5 bases outside the gene matches. As DNA, the CDR3 is TGTGCCAGCAGTTACTCGGACGGACAGGGTACTGAAGCTTTCTTT. It codes for CASSYSDGQGTEAFF.